The source of this T cell receptor (beta chain) is a study of blood T cells in healthy people across ages. The second PCR ran 7 to 11 cycles with a sample-barcoded 5' primer and J-beta primers. TCRdb reprocessed the 5' RACE reads via MiXCR and lists one record per CDR3 protein. The sample contains approximately 730,000 distinct CDR3 sequences, approximately 55% of which appear only once. The CDR3 loop spans 15 amino acids. Trimming shortened V by 4 bases and J by 3 bases, and 13 bases separated the two germline ends. CDR1 is SGDLS and CDR2 is YYNGEE in the germline V gene. This TCR was sampled from a man older than 75 in good health. V is TRBV9 and J is TRBJ1-4; D not certain. The sample taken for sequencing was blood. The CDR3 spells CASSLQPGPNEKLFF. The CDR3 DNA follows: TGTGCCAGCAGCTTACAACCCGGGCCTAATGAAAAACTGTTTTTT.